This entry concerns a single T cell receptor (beta chain). Its antigen is still unknown. The entry originates in a study of beta chain features in type 1 diabetes. Expressed TCRB transcripts were sequenced because the entire RNA isolate underwent reverse transcription. Around 3.7 million reads was the average for naive, central memory and regulatory T cell samples. Generated by immunoSEQ multiplex PCR, the TCRdb table keeps only in-frame clones and is missing some. The data show around 260,000 clones, around 25% seen once. CDR1 is MGHRA, CDR2 YSYEKL, per germline. V dropped 4 bases and J dropped 4; count of bases not matched to a gene: 5. This CDR3 region has 14 residues. The study's findings and limits: Sequencing of cDNA might inflate the share of cells that strongly express TCR. Shortening of TCRB CDR3s, moderate but significant, appeared in all four CD4+ subsets of Type 1 diabetes patients. VDJ junctions in type 1 diabetes patients carried more deletions and fewer insertions.

The genes are TRBV4-1 and TRBJ2-5, with 8 bases aligning to TRBD1. The sequence was obtained from a woman in her twenties or thirties with type 1 diabetes. Sequenced input: naive CD4+ T cells from blood. The CDR3 nucleotides read TGCGCCAGCAGCCCGACAGGGGATCGAGAGACCCAGTACTTC. Encoded protein: CASSPTGDRETQYF.